This TCR beta chain comes out of a study of T cell responses to AZD1222 COVID-19 vaccine. Study observations and caveats: Clonal diversity was possibly underestimated, and the donors were mostly white British, with more females. Reportedly, close to half of spike-specific TCRs are directed against unmutated variant regions. It was only after the peak T cell response that any repertoires were sampled.

Germline CDR1 DFQATT, CDR2 SNEGSKA (reference sequence). Trimming cost V 3 bases and J 4 bases; bases outside gene matches: 12. This CDR3 has 16 amino acids. As to this clone: Its cognate antigen is unknown.

TCRdb's table, derived via immunoSEQ multiplex PCR, lists solely in-frame clones and lacks some. Of 150,000 to 200,000 clones in the sample, roughly 92% were seen once. This clonotype originated in an adult who received the AZD1222 COVID-19 vaccine. Sequenced here: peripheral blood, sampled 28 days after the second AZD1222 dose. The rearrangement uses TRBV20-1 and TRBJ2-3, with 8 bases lining up with TRBD2. This CDR3 is CSASVASGLLADTQYF. CDR3 DNA sequence: TGCAGTGCTAGTGTCGCTAGCGGGTTGCTCGCAGATACGCAGTATTTT.